This T cell receptor beta chain was obtained from a study of graft-versus-host responses after intestinal transplantation. Study details: As for transplant type, recipients had multivisceral, liver-intestinal, or isolated intestinal grafts. The study gave all recipients anti-thymocyte globulin induction, then tacrolimus and steroids for roughly 3 years. Findings of the study overall: The authors found GvH clones in recipient marrow, some appearing first in ileum or blood.

V lost 7 bases and J 8 bases, leaving 17 bases between the germline ends. This CDR3 spans 13 amino acids. Germline assignment: CDR1 MNHEY and CDR2 SVGAGI. The plating included about 200,000 irradiated, violet-dye-labeled stimulator cells together with about 200,000 CFSE-labeled responder cells. Post-reaction sorting isolated proliferating CFSE-low CD3+CD4+ and CD3+CD8+ responders. Libraries were prepared by immunoSEQ multiplex PCR; TCRdb keeps only in-frame clonotypes and omits some of them. The sample records approximately 10,000 clones, roughly 26% being singletons. This sequence originates from a human patient who received an intestinal transplant. The material sequenced was alloreactive CD8+ T cells from a mixed lymphocyte reaction culture, taken before intestinal transplant. The subset denotes: CFSE-low proliferating T cells sorted from roughly six-day pre-transplant mixed lymphocyte reaction (GvH or HvG direction). V usage is TRBV6-5 and J usage is TRBJ1-2, with D possibly TRBD1 on 6 matching bases. The CDR3 nucleotides read TGTGCCAGCACCGGGGACGCAGGGGAGGGCTACACCTTC. Translation: CASTGDAGEGYTF.